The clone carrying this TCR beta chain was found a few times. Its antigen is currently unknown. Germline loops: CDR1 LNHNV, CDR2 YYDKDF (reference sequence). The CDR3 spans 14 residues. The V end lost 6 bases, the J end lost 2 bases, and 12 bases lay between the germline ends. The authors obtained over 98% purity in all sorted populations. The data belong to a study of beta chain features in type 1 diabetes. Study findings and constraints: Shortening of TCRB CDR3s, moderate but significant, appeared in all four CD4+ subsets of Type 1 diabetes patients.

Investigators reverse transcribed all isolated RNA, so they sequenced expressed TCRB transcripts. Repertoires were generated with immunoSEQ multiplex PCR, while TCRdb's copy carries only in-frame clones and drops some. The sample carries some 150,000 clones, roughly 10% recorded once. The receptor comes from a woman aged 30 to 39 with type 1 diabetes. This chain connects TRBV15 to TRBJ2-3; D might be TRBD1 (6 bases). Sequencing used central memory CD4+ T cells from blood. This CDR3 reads CATRMGHPTDTQYF. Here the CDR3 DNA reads TGTGCCACCAGGATGGGACACCCCACAGATACGCAGTATTTT.